The T cell receptor (beta chain) under discussion was sequenced for a study of identifying expanded T cells in peripheral blood. This table comes from immunoSEQ multiplex PCR, and its TCRdb copy is limited to in-frame clones, with some not included. This sample has 50,000 to 65,000 clones; about 83% occur once, and the top ten carry about a fifth. Collection occurred without any documented infections or immune events in donors. Points from the study as a whole: Roughly two-week clone count variance significantly increased as total template count grew. Technical replicates showed roughly 1.2 changed clones; approximately 2 weeks about 16; four weeks 19.

As regards this clone: Its antigen remains unknown.

Trimming took 0 bases from V and 5 from J; bases not matched to a gene: 6. This CDR3 has 17 residues. Germline values: CDR1 SGHTS, CDR2 YDEGEE. Sequenced input: blood. The sequence was obtained from a person aged 18 to 75 in good health. The genes are TRBV5-8 and TRBJ2-2, with 11 bases fitting TRBD2. The CDR3 region is CASSLVLAGVLTGELFF. Here the CDR3 DNA reads TGTGCCAGCAGCTTGGTACTAGCGGGAGTGTTAACCGGGGAGCTGTTTTTT.